Only a few counts were recorded for the clone carrying this T cell receptor beta chain. This sample is part of a study of CD8+CD57+ T cells in acquired aplastic anemia. Genomic DNA acted as the template from which TCR beta VDJ combination and CDR3 sequence profiling were carried out. TCRdb reprocessed the reads with MiXCR, giving one entry per CDR3 protein. The sample lists 100,000 to 150,000 distinct CDR3 sequences; 40% to 45% were seen once. The sequence came from a human donor in good health, serving as a control. Source material: sorted CD4+, CD8+, or CD8+CD57+ T cells (not recorded which) from PBMCs.

The CDR3 nucleotides read TGTGCCAGTAGGGACGTGGGACAGGGGGCTTTAAATGAGCAGTTCTTC. It yields the protein CASRDVGQGALNEQFF. The chain combines TRBV19 with TRBJ2-1; TRBD1 matches 12 bases. After removal of 6 bases from V and 7 bases from J, the junction contained 10 bases not matched to a gene. Germline V gene data show CDR1 as LNHDA and CDR2 as SQIVND (reference sequence). This CDR3 contains 16 residues. The whole variable domain, remainder taken from reference TRBV19 and TRBJ2-1, is DGGITQSPKYLFRKEGQNVTLSCEQNLNHDAMYWYRQDPGQGLRLIYYSQIVNDFQKGDIAEGYSVSREKKESFPLTVTSAQKNPTAFYLCASRDVGQGALNEQFFGPGTRLTVL.